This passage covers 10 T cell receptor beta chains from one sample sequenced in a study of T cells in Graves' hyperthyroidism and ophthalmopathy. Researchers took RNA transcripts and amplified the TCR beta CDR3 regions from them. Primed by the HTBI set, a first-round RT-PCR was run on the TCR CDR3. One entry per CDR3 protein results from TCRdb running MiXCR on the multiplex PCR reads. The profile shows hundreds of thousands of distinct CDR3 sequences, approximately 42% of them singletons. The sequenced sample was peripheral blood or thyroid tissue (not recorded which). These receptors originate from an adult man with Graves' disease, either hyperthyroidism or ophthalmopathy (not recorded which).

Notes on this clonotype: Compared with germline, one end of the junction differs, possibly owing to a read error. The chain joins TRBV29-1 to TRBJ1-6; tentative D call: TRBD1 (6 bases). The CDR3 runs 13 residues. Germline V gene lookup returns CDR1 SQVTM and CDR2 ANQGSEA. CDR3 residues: CSVEAGVGSPPHF. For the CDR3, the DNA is TGCAGCGTTGAGGCAGGGGTAGGATCACCCCCCCACTTT.

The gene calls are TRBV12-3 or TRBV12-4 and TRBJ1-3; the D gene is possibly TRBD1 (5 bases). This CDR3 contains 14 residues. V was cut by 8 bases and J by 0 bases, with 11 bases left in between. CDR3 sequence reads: CASVRQNSGNTIYF. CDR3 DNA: TGTGCCAGCGTAAGACAGAACTCTGGAAACACCATATATTTT.

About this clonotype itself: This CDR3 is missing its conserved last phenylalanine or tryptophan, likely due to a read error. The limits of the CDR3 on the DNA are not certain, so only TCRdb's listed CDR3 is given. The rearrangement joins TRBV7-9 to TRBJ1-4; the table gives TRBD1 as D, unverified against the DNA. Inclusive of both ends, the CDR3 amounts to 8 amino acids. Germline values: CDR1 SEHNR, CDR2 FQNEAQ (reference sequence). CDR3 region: CASSLDGQ.

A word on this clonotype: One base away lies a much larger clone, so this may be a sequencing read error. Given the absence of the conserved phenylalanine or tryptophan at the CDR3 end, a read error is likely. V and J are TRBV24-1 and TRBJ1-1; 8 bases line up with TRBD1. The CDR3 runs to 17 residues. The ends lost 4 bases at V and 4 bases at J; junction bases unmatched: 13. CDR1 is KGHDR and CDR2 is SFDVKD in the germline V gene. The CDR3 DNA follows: TGTGCCACCAGTGAGGGACAGGAAAAGCGTCGGGTCACTGAAGCTTTCCTT. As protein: CATSEGQEKRRVTEAFL.

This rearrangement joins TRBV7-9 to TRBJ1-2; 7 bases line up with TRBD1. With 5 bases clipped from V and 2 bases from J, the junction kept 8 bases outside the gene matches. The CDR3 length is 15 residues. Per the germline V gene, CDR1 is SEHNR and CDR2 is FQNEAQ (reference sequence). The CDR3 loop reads CASSQDPQGNYGYTF. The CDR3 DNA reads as TGTGCCAGCAGCCAAGACCCACAGGGGAACTATGGCTACACCTTC.

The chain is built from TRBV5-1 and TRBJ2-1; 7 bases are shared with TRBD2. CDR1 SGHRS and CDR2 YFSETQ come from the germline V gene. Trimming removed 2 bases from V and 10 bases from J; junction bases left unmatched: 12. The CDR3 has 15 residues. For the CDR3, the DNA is TGCGCCAGCAGCTTAGTACCCGTTGGGGAGGGCGAGCAGTTCTTC. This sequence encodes CASSLVPVGEGEQFF.

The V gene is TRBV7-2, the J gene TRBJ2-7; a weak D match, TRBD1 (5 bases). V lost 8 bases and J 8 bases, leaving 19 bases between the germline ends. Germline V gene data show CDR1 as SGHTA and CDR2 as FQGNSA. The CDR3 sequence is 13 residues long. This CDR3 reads CASGQGPSRQQYF. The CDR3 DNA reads TGTGCCAGCGGCCAGGGTCCATCCCGGCAGCAGTACTTC.

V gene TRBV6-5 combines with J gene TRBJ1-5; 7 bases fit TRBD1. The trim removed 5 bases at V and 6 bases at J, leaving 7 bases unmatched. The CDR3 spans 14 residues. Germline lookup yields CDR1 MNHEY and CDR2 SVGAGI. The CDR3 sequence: CASSEGPGGQPQHF. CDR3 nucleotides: TGTGCCAGCAGTGAAGGGCCAGGGGGTCAGCCCCAGCATTTT.

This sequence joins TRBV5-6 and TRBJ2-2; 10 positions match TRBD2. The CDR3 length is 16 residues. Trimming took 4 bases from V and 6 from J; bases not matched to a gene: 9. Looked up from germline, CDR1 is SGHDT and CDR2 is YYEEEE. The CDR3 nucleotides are TGTGCCAGCAGCCAAACTCCTAGCGGGAGCTCCGGGGAGCTGTTTTTT. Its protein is CASSQTPSGSSGELFF.

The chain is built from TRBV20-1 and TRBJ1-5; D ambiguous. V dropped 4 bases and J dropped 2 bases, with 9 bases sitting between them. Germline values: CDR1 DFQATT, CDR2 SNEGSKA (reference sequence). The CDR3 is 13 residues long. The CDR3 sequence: CSANRGGNQPQHF. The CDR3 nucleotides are TGCAGTGCTAACCGGGGAGGCAATCAGCCCCAGCATTTT.